Included here is one T cell receptor beta chain sequence, with context. These data originate in a study of blood T cell repertoires in COVID-19. About the study: In each case, the material was cDNA or gDNA derived from T cells, B-cell-depleted T cells, or PBMCs.

Categorization into cohorts depended on clinical history that participants reported. Donors in Cohort 3 counted as recovered after two negative PCRs, clearance, or symptom resolution. Generated by immunoSEQ multiplex PCR, the TCRdb table keeps only in-frame clones and is missing some. This table has hundreds of thousands of clones, roughly 88% appearing once. The germline CDR1 and CDR2 sequences are SGHTA and FQGNSA. The CDR3 runs 12 residues. The trim removed 5 bases at V and 6 bases at J, leaving 4 bases unmatched. The sequencing sample was made of PBMCs or T cells enriched from blood (not recorded which). The chain links TRBV7-2 to TRBJ2-7; 7 nucleotides agree with TRBD2. This receptor was identified in a woman in her forties or fifties who had recovered from COVID-19. The CDR3 is CASSRSGGEQYF. CDR3 DNA: TGTGCCAGCAGCCGATCGGGGGGCGAGCAGTACTTC.